One and the same sample provided the 9 T cell receptor beta chains below, sequenced in a study of blood T cell repertoires in COVID-19. Only in-frame clones appear in the TCRdb table, and some are missing; sequencing was by immunoSEQ multiplex PCR. The data hold approximately 210,000 clones, with around four fifths observed a single time. Sequencing was done on a sample of peripheral blood. The source of these receptors is a man aged 45-65 years with active or convalescent COVID-19.

This sequence joins TRBV27 and TRBJ1-2; 7 bases line up with TRBD1. CDR1 is MNHEY and CDR2 is SMNVEV in the germline V gene (reference sequence). The CDR3 has 12 amino acids. V gave up 5 bases and J gave up 8 bases; unmatched junction bases: 5. CDR3 coding DNA: TGTGCCAGCAGTGACAGGGCAAGAGGCTACACCTTC. Amino acids: CASSDRARGYTF.

This sequence joins TRBV6-2 or TRBV6-3 and TRBJ2-1, with 11 bases that match TRBD2. Germline-derived CDR1 and CDR2 are MNHEY and SVGEGT. This CDR3 comprises 15 residues. The V gene end was trimmed by 5 bases and the J gene end by 12 bases; junction bases not matched to a gene: 12. The CDR3 is CASSRPGLAERGQFF. DNA of the CDR3: TGTGCCAGCAGTCGCCCGGGACTAGCGGAACGGGGGCAGTTCTTC.

DNA for the CDR3: TGTGCCAGCAGCCAGGGGGGCTACGAGCAGTACTTC. It codes for CASSQGGYEQYF. The rearrangement links TRBV3-1 (or the pseudogene TRBV3-2) to TRBJ2-7; possibly TRBD2 for D (6 bases). The germline V gene has CDR1 LGHDT and CDR2 YNNKEL (reference sequence). Trimming removed 3 bases from V and 3 bases from J, with 6 bases in between. The CDR3 runs 12 residues.

J is TRBJ1-2 and V is TRBV7-9, with D hard to call. Germline CDR1 is SEHNR and CDR2 is FQNEAQ (reference sequence). This CDR3 is built from 15 residues. Trimming left V 4 bases short and J 0 bases short, with 12 bases between. The CDR3 loop is CASSSLVAPNYGYTF. DNA of the CDR3: TGTGCCAGCAGCTCCCTTGTGGCCCCTAACTATGGCTACACCTTC.

V is TRBV30 and J is TRBJ1-4; D gene uncertain. The CDR3 has 13 residues. Trimming removed 0 bases at V and 6 bases at J, with 8 bases between. Looked up from germline, CDR1 is GTSNPN and CDR2 is SVGIG (reference sequence). The CDR3 spells CAWSVRRDEKLFF. The CDR3 DNA sequence: TGTGCCTGGAGTGTACGGCGGGATGAAAAACTGTTTTTT.

The J gene is TRBJ1-2, the V gene TRBV7-9; D is possibly TRBD1 (6 bases). Germline values: CDR1 SEHNR, CDR2 FQNEAQ (reference sequence). Trimming cost V 6 bases and J 8 bases, with 16 bases left between them. The CDR3 spans 13 residues. Written as DNA, the CDR3 is TGTGCCAGCAGTTTTCAGGGGAAGGAAGGCTACACCTTC. Its protein product is CASSFQGKEGYTF.

J is TRBJ2-1 and V is TRBV9; D is ambiguous. CDR1 and CDR2 (germline): SGDLS, YYNGEE. Between the trimmed V and J ends, which lost 3 bases and 7 bases, there was a span of 11 bases. CDR3 length equals 13 residues. The CDR3 DNA follows: TGTGCCAGCAGCGGAGGAAACCAAAATGAGCAGTTCTTC. Translating it yields CASSGGNQNEQFF. Filled out from reference TRBV9 and TRBJ2-1, the complete variable domain reads DSGVTQTPKHLITATGQRVTLRCSPRSGDLSVYWYQQSLDQGLQFLIQYYNGEERAKGNILERFSAQQFPDLHSELNLSSLELGDSALYFCASSGGNQNEQFFGPGTRLTVL.

V gene TRBV28 combines with J gene TRBJ2-7; 9 bases are shared with TRBD1. CDR3 length: 15 amino acids. Germline V gene lookup returns CDR1 MDHEN and CDR2 SYDVKM. The ends lost 1 base at V and 3 bases at J; junction bases unmatched: 4. The CDR3 sequence is CASSLLGQGNYEQYF. Here the CDR3 DNA reads TGTGCCAGCAGTTTATTGGGACAGGGTAACTACGAGCAGTACTTC.

The rearrangement uses TRBV7-9 and TRBJ2-5; no clear D. The CDR3 sequence is 16 residues long. Germline V gene sequence: CDR1 SEHNR, CDR2 FQNEAQ (reference sequence). V lost 4 bases, J lost 4 bases, and 19 bases lay in between. Here the CDR3 DNA reads TGTGCCAGCAGCTACTCCTTCAAAAACGCCGGAGAGACCCAGTACTTC. Translation: CASSYSFKNAGETQYF.